These T cell receptor beta chains were read from a single sample in a study of beta chain features in type 1 diabetes. Data came from immunoSEQ multiplex PCR; TCRdb stores just in-frame clones and leaves some out. The table has hundreds of thousands of clones, over 13% seen once. The sample consisted of naive CD4+ T cells from blood. The source is a man aged 18 to 35 with type 1 diabetes. Each CDR3 is given with its conserved first and last residue. The D gene is left open where the match is weak. The size of a clone is reported for some rows only, either as once, few or many, or as a class for expanded clones.

>.|few|TRBJ1-5|TRBV30
TGTGCCTGGAGTGGTGGTTTGGGGGGCCATCAGCCCCAGCATTTT
CAWSGGLGGHQPQHF
>.|.|TRBJ2-2|TRBV7-9
TGTGCCAGCAGCACGAAACTGAACACCGGGGAGCTGTTTTTT
CASSTKLNTGELFF
>.|few|TRBJ1-1|TRBV18
TGTGCCAGCTCACCACAAGATGACCTCACTGAAGCTTTCTTT
CASSPQDDLTEAFF
>TRBD2|few|TRBJ2-7|TRBV18
TGTGCCAGCTCACAAACTAGCGGAGTAGCCTACGAGCAGTACTTC
CASSQTSGVAYEQYF
>TRBD1|.|TRBJ2-2|TRBV6-1
TGTGCCAGCAACGTAGTAACAGGGGGGACGGGGGAGCTGTTTTTT
CASNVVTGGTGELFF
>.|.|TRBJ1-4|TRBV4-2
TGTGCCAGCAGCCGCATACCCCTCGGCGGGGATGAAAAACTGTTTTTT
CASSRIPLGGDEKLFF
>.|few|TRBJ2-5|TRBV6-5
TGTGCCAGCAGTTACCGACAGGTCCAGTACTTC
CASSYRQVQYF
>.|.|TRBJ1-1|TRBV7-2
TGTGCCAGCAGCTTCATGAACACTGAAGCTTTCTTT
CASSFMNTEAFF
>.|few|TRBJ2-2|TRBV9
TGTGCCAGCAGCTCTCGGGGGTGGGGCACCGGGGAGCTGTTTTTT
CASSSRGWGTGELFF
>TRBD1|.|TRBJ1-2|TRBV5-4
TGTGCCAGCAGCTTGAGTCAGGGGGAGGGCTACACCTTC
CASSLSQGEGYTF
>TRBD1|few|TRBJ2-1|TRBV5-1
TGCGCCAGCAGTTTGAGGGGGCAACACAATGAGCAGTTCTTC
CASSLRGQHNEQFF
>TRBD2|many|TRBJ2-1|TRBV10-3
TGTGCCACCGGACGATTGGCGGGAGATAATGAGCAGTTCTTC
CATGRLAGDNEQFF
>TRBD1|few|TRBJ2-7|TRBV2
TGTGCCAGCATGAGGGGACAGGGAACCTACGAGCAGTACTTC
CASMRGQGTYEQYF
>.|few|TRBJ1-5|TRBV18
TGTGCCAGCTCACCCCGGGACCGAGATCAGCCCCAGCATTTT
CASSPRDRDQPQHF
>.|.|TRBJ1-1|TRBV30
TGTGCCTGGAGTCCCCTAGCACAACGGGCTTTCTTT
CAWSPLAQRAFF
>.|few|TRBJ2-2|TRBV30
TGTGCCTCCAGTGGGGCTGCTCTTACCGGGGAGCTGTTTTTT
CASSGAALTGELFF
>TRBD1|.|TRBJ2-5|TRBV7-9
TGTGCCAGCAGCTTAATGGGGACAGGGGAGGAGACCCAGTACTTC
CASSLMGTGEETQYF
>.|.|TRBJ2-7|TRBV29-1
TGCAGCGCTGCATTACAGGGGCGGGGTGAGCAGTACTTC
CSAALQGRGEQYF
>.|.|TRBJ2-3|TRBV7-2
TGTGCCAGCAGCCTGGACCGGGGGTACACAGATACGCAGTATTTT
CASSLDRGYTDTQYF
>.|few|TRBJ2-5|TRBV9
TGTGCCAGCAGCGTGGACTTCCGGTACCAAGAGACCCAGTACTTC
CASSVDFRYQETQYF
>.|few|TRBJ1-1|TRBV10-3
TGTGCCATCAGTGACTTGAAGGACAAGACTGAAGCTTTCTTT
CAISDLKDKTEAFF
>.|.|TRBJ1-1|TRBV30
TGTGCCTGGAGTGCCCGGACGTCCGATTCCAGGGAAGCTTTCTTT
CAWSARTSDSREAFF
>TRBD2|.|TRBJ2-7|TRBV29-1
TGCAGCGCGGGGACTAGCGTAAGTGGGGAGCAGTACTTC
CSAGTSVSGEQYF
>TRBD1|.|TRBJ2-7|TRBV2
TGTGCCACCAACCCCGGACAGGACGGCTACGAGCAGTACTTC
CATNPGQDGYEQYF
>TRBD1|few|TRBJ2-3|TRBV7-2
TGTGCCAGCAGCCTGACGGGACAGCTACTCCCAGATACGCAGTATTTT
CASSLTGQLLPDTQYF
>.|.|TRBJ1-2|TRBV6-5
TGTGCCAGCAGTTTCGACCCGAGCCGGGGCTACACCTTC
CASSFDPSRGYTF
>.|.|TRBJ1-1|TRBV14
TGTGCCAGCAGCCAAAGATGGGAGGTGAGGGAGAACACTGAAGCTTTCTTT
CASSQRWEVRENTEAFF
>.|.|TRBJ2-7|TRBV30
TGTGCCTGGGCCCCCGGGACGGCCTCCTACGAGCAGTACTTC
CAWAPGTASYEQYF
>.|few|TRBJ1-1|TRBV7-2
TGTGCCAGCAGCCCGGGGAAGGCCACTGAAGCTTTCTTT
CASSPGKATEAFF
>.|.|TRBJ2-6|TRBV5-1
TGCGCCAGCAGCGGGGACGTTAGCTCTGGGGCCAACGTCCTGACTTTC
CASSGDVSSGANVLTF
>.|few|TRBJ2-2|TRBV2
TGTGCCGGGGGGACAGTAAACACCGGGGAGCTGTTTTTT
CAGGTVNTGELFF
>TRBD1|few|TRBJ1-2|TRBV23-1
TGCGCCAGCAGTCCAGGGGGCGCTGGCTACACCTTC
CASSPGGAGYTF
>TRBD2|few|TRBJ2-1|TRBV18
TGTGCCAGCTCACCTAGGACTAGCGGGAGCCTGTACAATGAGCAGTTCTTC
CASSPRTSGSLYNEQFF
>.|.|TRBJ2-3|TRBV2
TGTGCCAGCAGAACAGATACGCAGTATTTT
CASRTDTQYF
>TRBD1|few|TRBJ1-4|TRBV7-8
TGTGCCAGCAGCTTACCTCGGGACAGGGCACGCGAAAAACTGTTTTTT
CASSLPRDRAREKLFF
>TRBD2|.|TRBJ2-3|TRBV7-2
TGTGCCAGCAGCCTGAGGGTGACTAGCTCTGATACGCAGTATTTT
CASSLRVTSSDTQYF
>.|.|TRBJ2-5|TRBV9
TGTGCCAGCAGCGTAGTGGCTCAAGAGACCCAGTACTTC
CASSVVAQETQYF
>.|few|TRBJ1-3|TRBV7-2
TGTGCCAGCAGCCGGGCACAGGCCAGCACTGGAAACACCATATATTTT
CASSRAQASTGNTIYF
>.|.|TRBJ1-5|TRBV9
TGTGCCAGCAGCGTAGACGGGGCAGCGAATCAGCCCCAGCATTTT
CASSVDGAANQPQHF
>.|few|TRBJ2-7|TRBV7-9
TGTGCCAGCAGCCTGAGACGCGAGCAGTACTTC
CASSLRREQYF
>.|few|TRBJ2-5|TRBV10-3
TGTGCCACCGGACAGTCCCAAGAGACCCAGTACTTC
CATGQSQETQYF
>.|.|TRBJ2-7|TRBV5-5
TGTGCCAGCAGCCCGATGGTGCGGAGTTTCTACGAGCAGTACTTC
CASSPMVRSFYEQYF
>TRBD2|few|TRBJ2-5|TRBV19
TGTGCCACCCAGTTAAGGGGAGGGCAAGAGACCCAGTACTTC
CATQLRGGQETQYF
>.|.|TRBJ2-5|TRBV9
TGTGCCAGCAGCTCCCGGACTGGGGTGGAGACCCAGTACTTC
CASSSRTGVETQYF